This T cell receptor beta chain was recorded in a study of PD-1 blockade in classical Hodgkin lymphoma. Remarks on this clone: Its antigen remains unknown.

Time point specified: cycle 4 day 1 (C4D1), after less than seven weeks of nivolumab. The patients all showed relapse after autologous stem cell transplantation, while their brentuximab vedotin exposure varied. Best response was recorded as complete response, partial response or progressive disease. The study's findings and limits: Complete responders' diversity at baseline resembled that of newly diagnosed patients. Patients who initiated nivolumab within 1 year of ASCT were excluded. Relapsed/refractory patients reportedly had the lowest baseline TCR diversity, below newly diagnosed patients, who were below healthy donors.

This CDR3 has 13 residues. Trimming stripped 0 bases from V and 0 bases from J, with 3 bases between. Germline assignment: CDR1 MNHEY and CDR2 SVGAGI. Sequencing used immunoSEQ multiplex PCR; TCRdb keeps in-frame clones, though not all of them. The table has over 75,000 clones, approximately 90% seen once. The starting material was peripheral blood mononuclear cells (PBMCs), obtained before the fourth cycle of nivolumab. This clonotype was obtained from a human donor with classical Hodgkin lymphoma. The gene calls are TRBV6-5 and TRBJ2-7; D gene uncertain. In nucleotides, the CDR3 is TGTGCCAGCAGTTACTCAAGCTCCTACGAGCAGTACTTC. This encodes CASSYSSSYEQYF.